This entry features one T cell receptor beta chain sequence. This receptor's antigen is unknown. The record has no base qualities; no much larger clone is one base away. The immunoSEQ Assay, a bias-controlled multiplex PCR, was used to amplify TCRbeta CDR3 regions from genomic DNA. Per the authors' processing: Nucleated cell counts per sample were estimated from amplification of reference gene primers within the assay. Sequence reads were collapsed and filtered to measure the absolute abundance of every unique TCRbeta CDR3 rearrangement. For each sample, productive Simpson clonality was calculated by taking the square root of Simpson's diversity index across productive rearrangements. The source is immuneACCESS, and TCRdb retained only in-frame sequences with V and J called. Part of the clones is not carried over; for the studies checked, unresolved V genes explain less than half of this, and the remainder is unexplained. V and J calls and clone size follow that table, whereas D and trimming were derived from the DNA. This sample gives around 140,000 clones in total; roughly 83% of them show up just once. The ten largest clones capture about 18% of the sample.

Whole blood was collected in K2EDTA tubes by collaborating institutions according to the institutions' own protocols. Collaborator samples were shipped for TCRbeta analysis as frozen whole blood, isolated PBMCs, or DNA extracted from either sample type. The data originate from a study of blood T cell repertoires in COVID-19 (dated by TCRdb to between 2020 and 2021). In terms of the full investigation: Samples from collaborators originated in the United States, Italy and Spain and spanned both the acute and convalescent phases of COVID-19. The dataset comprised deeply sampled blood TCRbeta repertoires from subjects exposed to, actively infected with, or recovered from COVID-19. Nearly every sample came with metadata listing a de-identified subject ID, COVID-19 status, age in years and sex. The repertoires were made available in a free public database intended to serve as a resource for research on the immune response to SARS-CoV-2. The prospective study material was composed of cDNA or gDNA derived from T cells, B-cell-depleted T cells, or PBMCs. Where available, HLA class I and class II types were obtained from metadata supplied by the sample provider rather than from assay-based typing. Samples were obtained from the ongoing ImmuneRACE study (first 160 participants) and from over 1,000 subjects provided by 6 global collaborators. The study at large found these results: Clinical and demographic metadata were provided uncurated, with the amount varying by source and participant.

CDR1 KGHSH and CDR2 LQKENI were looked up in the germline V gene. The CDR3 measures 13 amino acids from cysteine to phenylalanine. Just the 39-base CDR3 DNA is kept, in frame starting at base 1. Trimming at the junction amounts to 0 bases on V and 3 bases on J, and the germline ends lie 6 bases apart. The sequence is built from TRBV18 and TRBJ2-7, with no confident D gene call. Sequenced: peripheral blood. The sequence was obtained from a woman aged 80 or over with acute or convalescent COVID-19. CDR3 sequence: CASSPPGVYEQYF. The DNA sequence follows: TGTGCCAGCTCACCACCCGGTGTCTACGAGCAGTACTTC. Reference TRBV18 and TRBJ2-7 genes cover what lies past the CDR3, so the full variable domain is NAGVMQNPRHLVRRRGQEARLRCSPMKGHSHVYWYRQLPEEGLKFMVYLQKENIIDESGMPKERFSAEFPKEGPSILRIQQVVRGDSAAYFCASSPPGVYEQYFGPGTRLTVT.